This T cell receptor beta chain was recorded in a study of identical twins. Remarks on this clonotype: The antigen is undetermined.

The germline V gene encodes CDR1 SGHDT and CDR2 YYEEEE. The V end lost 4 bases, the J end lost 1 base, and 12 bases lay between the germline ends. CDR3 size: 15 residues. TCRdb re-called the 5' RACE reads with MiXCR, one entry per CDR3 protein. The table records about 220,000 distinct CDR3 sequences, about 7.5% of them present only once. Study-level points and caveats: Twin-shared out-of-frame alpha sequences showed excess low generation probability. There were fewer insertions in abundant cord blood beta clonotypes, but memory repertoires showed no such pattern. Twins' surplus sharing was weaker for beta out-of-frame sequences.

Another study also made use of these data, one on yellow fever vaccine responses in identical twins.

This rearrangement joins TRBV5-6 to TRBJ2-1; D uncertain. This receptor was identified in a woman in her late teens or twenties in good health. Input material: CD8+ T cells sorted from blood. This CDR3 is CASSDTFGSYNEQFF. Written as DNA, the CDR3 is TGTGCCAGCAGCGACACTTTTGGTTCCTACAATGAGCAGTTCTTC.